This TCR beta chain was recovered during a study of blood T cell repertoires in COVID-19. Across the study: Sites across the United States, Italy and Spain contributed samples from acute and convalescent COVID-19.

CDR1 MDHEN and CDR2 SYDVKM come from the germline V gene. Trimming cost V 4 bases and J 5 bases, with 15 bases left between them. The CDR3 runs 15 residues. Measured with immunoSEQ multiplex PCR; TCRdb has only the in-frame clones, and not every one. The table lists 220,000 or so clones, 80% to 85% of them singletons. The chain has TRBV28 and TRBJ1-5; the D gene is possibly TRBD1 (6 bases). The specimen sequenced was peripheral blood. This TCR was recovered from a woman aged 25 to 45 who had recovered from COVID-19. For the CDR3, the DNA is TGTGCCAGCAGTTCTCACAGGGCACCCGATCAGCCCCAGCATTTT. This gives the protein CASSSHRAPDQPQHF.